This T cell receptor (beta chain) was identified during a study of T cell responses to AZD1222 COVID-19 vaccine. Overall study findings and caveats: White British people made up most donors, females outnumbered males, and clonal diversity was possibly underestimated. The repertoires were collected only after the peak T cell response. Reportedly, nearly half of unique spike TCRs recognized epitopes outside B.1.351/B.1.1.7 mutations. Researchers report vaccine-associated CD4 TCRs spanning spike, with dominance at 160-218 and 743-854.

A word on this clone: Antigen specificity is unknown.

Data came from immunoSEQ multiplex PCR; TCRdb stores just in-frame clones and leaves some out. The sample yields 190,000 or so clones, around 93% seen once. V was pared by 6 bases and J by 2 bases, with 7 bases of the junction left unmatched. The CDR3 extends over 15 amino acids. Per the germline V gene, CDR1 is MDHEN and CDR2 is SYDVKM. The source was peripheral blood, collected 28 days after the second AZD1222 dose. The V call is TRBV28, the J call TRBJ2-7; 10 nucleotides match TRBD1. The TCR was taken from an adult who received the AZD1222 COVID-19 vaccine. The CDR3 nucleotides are TGTGCCAGCAGCAGGGGGACAGGGGACCCCTACGAGCAGTACTTC. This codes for CASSRGTGDPYEQYF.